This note documents a single TCR beta chain sequence. Its antigen is undetermined. Positively selected for CCR7, the CD45RO-negative cells used as naive CD8 cells excluded terminally differentiated effector memory CD45RA+ cells. This sample is drawn from a study of shared clonotypes between healthy human individuals. The V gene's germline CDR1 is MNHEY and CDR2 SVGAGI. The CDR3 is made up of 16 amino acids. Trimming shortened V by 1 base and J by 2 bases, and 9 bases separated the two germline ends. Study findings and constraints: Estimated richness was generally greater in naive than memory subsets. Clonotype sharing among donors was thought likely to change with sequencing depth. With several donors compared, about 5% of naive CD4 clonotypes were shared. Generation probabilities of non-shared clonotypes were lower (relative to those shared by all four donors).

Method: immunoSEQ multiplex PCR; TCRdb's copy keeps in-frame clones and lacks some. The sample holds millions of clones, over 85% seen once. The V and J genes are TRBV6-5 and TRBJ1-6, with a possible D match to TRBD1 (6 bases). The source material was naive CD8+ T cells sorted from blood. The TCR originated in a man in his late teens or twenties in good health. CDR3 sequence reads: CASSYFGTTYNSPLHF. The CDR3 DNA reads as TGTGCCAGCAGTTACTTCGGGACAACCTATAATTCACCCCTCCACTTT.